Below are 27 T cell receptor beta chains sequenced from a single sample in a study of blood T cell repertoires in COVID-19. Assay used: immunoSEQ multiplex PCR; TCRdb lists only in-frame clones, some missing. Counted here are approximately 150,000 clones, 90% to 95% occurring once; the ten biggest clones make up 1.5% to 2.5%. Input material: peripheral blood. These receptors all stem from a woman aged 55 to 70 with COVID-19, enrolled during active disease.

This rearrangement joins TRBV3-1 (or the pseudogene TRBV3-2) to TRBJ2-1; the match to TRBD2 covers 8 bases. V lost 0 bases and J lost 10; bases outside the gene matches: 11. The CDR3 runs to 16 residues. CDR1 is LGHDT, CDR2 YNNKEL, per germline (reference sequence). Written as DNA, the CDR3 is TGTGCCAGCAGCCAAGAAGGGGCATGGCGGGGGGACGAGCAGTTCTTC. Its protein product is CASSQEGAWRGDEQFF.

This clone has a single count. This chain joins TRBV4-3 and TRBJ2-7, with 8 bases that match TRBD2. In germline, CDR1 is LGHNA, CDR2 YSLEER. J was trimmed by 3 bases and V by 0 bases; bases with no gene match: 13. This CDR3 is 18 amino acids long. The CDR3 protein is CASSQDQPSGLFVYEQYF. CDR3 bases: TGCGCCAGCAGCCAAGATCAGCCTAGCGGGTTATTCGTCTACGAGCAGTACTTC.

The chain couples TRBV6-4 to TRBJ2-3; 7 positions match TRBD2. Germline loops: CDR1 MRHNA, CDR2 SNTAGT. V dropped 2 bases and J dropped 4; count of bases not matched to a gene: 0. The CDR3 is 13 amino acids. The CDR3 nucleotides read TGTGCCAGCAGTGACGGGGGGGCAGATACGCAGTATTTT. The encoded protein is CASSDGGADTQYF.

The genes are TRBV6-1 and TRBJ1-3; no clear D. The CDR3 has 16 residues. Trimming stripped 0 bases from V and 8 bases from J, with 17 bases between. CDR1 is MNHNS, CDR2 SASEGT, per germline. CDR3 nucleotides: TGTGCCAGCAGTGAAGCCCTGGACCGGGCGAGGGACACCATATATTTT. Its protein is CASSEALDRARDTIYF.

The CDR3 DNA follows: TGTGCCAGCAGTGTCCAGGGGGGAGGCACCGGGGAGCTGTTTTTT. Amino acids: CASSVQGGGTGELFF. The chain joins TRBV6-4 to TRBJ2-2, with a tentative D call TRBD1 (7 bases). The V end lost 4 bases, the J end lost 4 bases, and 13 bases lay between the germline ends. This CDR3 comprises 15 residues. Germline V gene data show CDR1 as MRHNA and CDR2 as SNTAGT.

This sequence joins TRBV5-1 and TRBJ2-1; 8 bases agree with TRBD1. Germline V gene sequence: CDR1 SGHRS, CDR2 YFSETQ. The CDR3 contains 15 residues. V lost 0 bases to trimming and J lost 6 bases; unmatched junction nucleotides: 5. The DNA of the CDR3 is TGCGCCAGCAGCTTGGGACAGGGGAGGTCCAATGAGCAGTTCTTC. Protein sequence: CASSLGQGRSNEQFF. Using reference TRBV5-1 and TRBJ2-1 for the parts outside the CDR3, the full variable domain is KAGVTQTPRYLIKTRGQQVTLSCSPISGHRSVSWYQQTPGQGLQFLFEYFSETQRNKGNFPGRFSGRQFSNSRSEMNVSTLELGDSALYLCASSLGQGRSNEQFFGPGTRLTVL.

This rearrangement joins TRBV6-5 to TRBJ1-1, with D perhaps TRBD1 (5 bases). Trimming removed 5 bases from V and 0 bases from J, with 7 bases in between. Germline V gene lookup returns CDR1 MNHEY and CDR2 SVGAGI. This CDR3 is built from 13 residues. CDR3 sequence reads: CASSTTVNTEAFF. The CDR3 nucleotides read TGTGCCAGCAGTACGACAGTGAACACTGAAGCTTTCTTT.

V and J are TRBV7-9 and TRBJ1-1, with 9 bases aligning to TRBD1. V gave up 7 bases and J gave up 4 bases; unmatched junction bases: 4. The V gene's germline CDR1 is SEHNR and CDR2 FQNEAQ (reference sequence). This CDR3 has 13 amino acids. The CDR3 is CASTRQGVTEAFF. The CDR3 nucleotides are TGTGCCAGCACCCGACAGGGGGTCACTGAAGCTTTCTTT. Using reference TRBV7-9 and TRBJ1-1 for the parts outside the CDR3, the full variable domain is DTGVSQNPRHKITKRGQNVTFRCDPISEHNRLYWYRQTLGQGPEFLTYFQNEAQLEKSRLLSDRFSAERPKGSFSTLEIQRTEQGDSAMYLCASTRQGVTEAFFGQGTRLTVV.

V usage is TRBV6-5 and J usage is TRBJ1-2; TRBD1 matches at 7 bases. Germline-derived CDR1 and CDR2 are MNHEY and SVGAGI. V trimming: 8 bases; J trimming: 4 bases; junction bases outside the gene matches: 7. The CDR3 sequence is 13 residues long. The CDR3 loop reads CASRGGGGYGYTF. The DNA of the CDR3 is TGTGCCAGCCGAGGGGGCGGAGGCTATGGCTACACCTTC.

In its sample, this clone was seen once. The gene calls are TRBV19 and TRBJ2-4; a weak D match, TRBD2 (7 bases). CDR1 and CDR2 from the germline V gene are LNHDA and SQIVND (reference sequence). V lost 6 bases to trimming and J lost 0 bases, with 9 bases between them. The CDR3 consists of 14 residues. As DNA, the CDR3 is TGTGCCAGTAGCGGGGGGCCAGCCAAAAACATTCAGTACTTC. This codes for CASSGGPAKNIQYF.

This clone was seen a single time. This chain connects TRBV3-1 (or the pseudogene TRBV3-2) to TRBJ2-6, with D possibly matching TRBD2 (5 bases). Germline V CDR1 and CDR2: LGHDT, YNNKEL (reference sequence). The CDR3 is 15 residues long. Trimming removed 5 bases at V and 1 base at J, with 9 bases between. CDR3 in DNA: TGTGCCAGCAGCTCCCGGGGTTCTGGGGCCAACGTCCTGACTTTC. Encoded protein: CASSSRGSGANVLTF.

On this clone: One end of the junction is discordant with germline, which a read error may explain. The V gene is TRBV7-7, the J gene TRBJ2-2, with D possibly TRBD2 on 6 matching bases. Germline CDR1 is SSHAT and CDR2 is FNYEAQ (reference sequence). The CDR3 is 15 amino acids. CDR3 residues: CASSRSSGVGGELFF. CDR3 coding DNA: TGTGCTAGCAGCAGATCTTCGGGGGTGGGCGGGGAGCTGTTTTTT.

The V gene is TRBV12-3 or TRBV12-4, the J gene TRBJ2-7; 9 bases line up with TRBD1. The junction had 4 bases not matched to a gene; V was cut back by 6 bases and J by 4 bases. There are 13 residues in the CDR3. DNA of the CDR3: TGTGCCAGCAGGCAAGGACAGGGGTACGAGCAGTACTTC. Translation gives CASRQGQGYEQYF.

The CDR3 bases are TGTGCCAGCAGTTTCTACCAGGGCTCTGGAAACACCATATATTTT. This gives the protein CASSFYQGSGNTIYF. V is TRBV28 and J is TRBJ1-3; a possible D gene is TRBD1 (5 bases). Germline V gives CDR1 MDHEN, CDR2 SYDVKM. This CDR3 comprises 15 residues. V lost 3 bases to trimming and J lost 0 bases, with 9 bases between them.

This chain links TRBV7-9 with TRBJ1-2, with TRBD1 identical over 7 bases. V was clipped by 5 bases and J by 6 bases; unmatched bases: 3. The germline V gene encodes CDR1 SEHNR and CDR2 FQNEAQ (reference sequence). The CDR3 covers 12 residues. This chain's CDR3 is CASSVDRDGYTF. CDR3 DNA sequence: TGTGCCAGCAGCGTTGACAGGGATGGCTACACCTTC.

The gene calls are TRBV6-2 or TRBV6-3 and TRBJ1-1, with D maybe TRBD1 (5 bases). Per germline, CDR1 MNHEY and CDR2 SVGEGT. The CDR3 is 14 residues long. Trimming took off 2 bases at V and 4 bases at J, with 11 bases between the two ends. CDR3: CASSYERDGTEAFF. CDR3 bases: TGTGCCAGCAGTTACGAGCGGGACGGCACTGAAGCTTTCTTT.

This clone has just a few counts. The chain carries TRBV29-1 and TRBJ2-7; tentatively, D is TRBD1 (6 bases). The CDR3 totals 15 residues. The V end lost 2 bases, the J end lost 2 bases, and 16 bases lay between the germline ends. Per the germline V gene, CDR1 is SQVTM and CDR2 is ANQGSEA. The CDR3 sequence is CSVESAAQGPYEQYF. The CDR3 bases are TGCAGCGTTGAATCGGCAGCGCAGGGGCCCTACGAGCAGTACTTC.

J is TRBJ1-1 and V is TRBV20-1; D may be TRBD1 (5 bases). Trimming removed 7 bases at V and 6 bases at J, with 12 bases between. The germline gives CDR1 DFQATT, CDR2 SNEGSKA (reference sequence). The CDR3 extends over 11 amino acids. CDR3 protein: CSGLRGSEAFF. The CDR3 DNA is TGCAGTGGACTTAGGGGATCTGAAGCTTTCTTT.

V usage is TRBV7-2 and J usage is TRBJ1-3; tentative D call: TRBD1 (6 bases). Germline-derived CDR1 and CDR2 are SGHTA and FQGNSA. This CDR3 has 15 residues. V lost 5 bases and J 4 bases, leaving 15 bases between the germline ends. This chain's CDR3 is CASSPGTSEGNTIYF. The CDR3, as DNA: TGTGCCAGCAGCCCCGGGACATCCGAGGGAAACACCATATATTTT.

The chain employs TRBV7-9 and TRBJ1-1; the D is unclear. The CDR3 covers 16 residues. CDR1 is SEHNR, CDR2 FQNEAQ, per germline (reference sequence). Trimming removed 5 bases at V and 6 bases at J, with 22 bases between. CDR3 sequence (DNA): TGTGCCAGCAGCCCCAACCCCGGGCCACGGGAGCCTGAAGCTTTCTTT. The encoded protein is CASSPNPGPREPEAFF.

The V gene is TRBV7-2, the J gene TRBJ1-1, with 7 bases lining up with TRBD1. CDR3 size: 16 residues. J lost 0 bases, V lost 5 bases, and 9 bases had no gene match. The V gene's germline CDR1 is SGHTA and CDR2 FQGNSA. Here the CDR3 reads CASSPGGWGMNTEAFF. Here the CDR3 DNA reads TGTGCCAGCAGCCCAGGGGGTTGGGGAATGAACACTGAAGCTTTCTTT.

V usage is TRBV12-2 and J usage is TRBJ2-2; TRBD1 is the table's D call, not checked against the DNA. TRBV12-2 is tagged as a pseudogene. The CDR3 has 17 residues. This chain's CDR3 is CASRLRTGQGNTGELFF. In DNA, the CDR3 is TGTGCAAGTCGCTTGCGGACCGGACAGGGGAACACCGGGGAGCTGTTTTTT.

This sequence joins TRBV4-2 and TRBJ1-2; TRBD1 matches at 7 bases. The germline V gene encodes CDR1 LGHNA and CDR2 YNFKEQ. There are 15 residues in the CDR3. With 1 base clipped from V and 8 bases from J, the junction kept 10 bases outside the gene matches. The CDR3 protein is CASSQGSEGAQGYTF. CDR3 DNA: TGTGCCAGCAGCCAAGGCTCCGAGGGGGCGCAAGGCTACACCTTC.

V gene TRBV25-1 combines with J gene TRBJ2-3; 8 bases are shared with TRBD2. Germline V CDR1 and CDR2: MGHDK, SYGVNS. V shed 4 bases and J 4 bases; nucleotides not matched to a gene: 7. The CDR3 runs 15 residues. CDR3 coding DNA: TGTGCCAGCAGTGGCTCCGGGGGGGGGTCAGATACGCAGTATTTT. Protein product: CASSGSGGGSDTQYF.

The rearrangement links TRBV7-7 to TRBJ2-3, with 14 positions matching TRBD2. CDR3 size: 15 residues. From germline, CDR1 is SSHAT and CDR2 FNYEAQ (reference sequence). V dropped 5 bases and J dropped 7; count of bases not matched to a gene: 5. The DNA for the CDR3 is TGTGCCAGCAGCCGACTAGCGGGGGGGCTTAATACGCAGTATTTT. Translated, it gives CASSRLAGGLNTQYF.

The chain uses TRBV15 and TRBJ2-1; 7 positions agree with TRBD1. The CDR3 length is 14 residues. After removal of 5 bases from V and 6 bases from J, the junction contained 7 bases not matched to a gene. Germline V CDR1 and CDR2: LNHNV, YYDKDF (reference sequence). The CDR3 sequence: CATSGQTGINEQFF. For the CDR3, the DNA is TGTGCCACCAGCGGACAGACAGGGATCAATGAGCAGTTCTTC.

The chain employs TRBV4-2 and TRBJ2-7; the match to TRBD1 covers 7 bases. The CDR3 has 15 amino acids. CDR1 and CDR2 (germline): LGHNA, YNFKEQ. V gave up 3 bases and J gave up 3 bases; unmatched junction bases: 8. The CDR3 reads CASSHSRDRDYEQYF. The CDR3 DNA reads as TGTGCCAGCAGCCACTCCCGGGACAGAGACTACGAGCAGTACTTC.